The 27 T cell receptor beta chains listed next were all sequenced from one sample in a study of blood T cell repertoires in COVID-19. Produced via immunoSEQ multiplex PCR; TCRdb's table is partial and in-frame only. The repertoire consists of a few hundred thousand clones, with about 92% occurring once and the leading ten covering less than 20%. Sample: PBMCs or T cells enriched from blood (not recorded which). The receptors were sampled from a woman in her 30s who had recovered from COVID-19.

CDR3: CASSLAAGGNYGYTF. The CDR3 region has the DNA TGTGCCAGCAGCTTAGCTGCAGGGGGCAACTATGGCTACACCTTC. The chain uses TRBV7-2 and TRBJ1-2, with 8 bases lining up with TRBD1. Germline loops: CDR1 SGHTA, CDR2 FQGNSA. The trim removed 0 bases at V and 2 bases at J, leaving 2 bases unmatched. The CDR3 extends over 15 amino acids.

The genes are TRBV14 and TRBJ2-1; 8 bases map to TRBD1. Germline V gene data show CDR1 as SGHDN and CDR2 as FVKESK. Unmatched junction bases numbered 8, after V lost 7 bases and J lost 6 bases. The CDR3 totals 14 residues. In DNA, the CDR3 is TGTGCCAGCACCCCGCGACAGGGGACCAATGAGCAGTTCTTC. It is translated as CASTPRQGTNEQFF.

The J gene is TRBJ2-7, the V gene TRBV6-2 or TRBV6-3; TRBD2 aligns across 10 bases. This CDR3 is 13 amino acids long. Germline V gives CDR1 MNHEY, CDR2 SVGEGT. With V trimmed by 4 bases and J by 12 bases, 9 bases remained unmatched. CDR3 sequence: CASSSRTSGARYF. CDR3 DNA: TGTGCCAGCAGTTCCCGGACTAGCGGCGCCCGGTACTTC.

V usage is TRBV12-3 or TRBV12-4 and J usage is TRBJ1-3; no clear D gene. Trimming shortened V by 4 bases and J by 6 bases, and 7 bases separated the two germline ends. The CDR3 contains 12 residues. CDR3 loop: CASSSPKNTIYF. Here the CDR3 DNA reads TGTGCCAGCAGTTCCCCAAAAAACACCATATATTTT.

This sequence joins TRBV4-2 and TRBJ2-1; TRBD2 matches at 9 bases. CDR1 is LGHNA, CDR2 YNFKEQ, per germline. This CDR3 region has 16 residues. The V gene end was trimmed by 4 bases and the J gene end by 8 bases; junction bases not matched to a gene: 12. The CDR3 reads CASSPSSGGPRHEQFF. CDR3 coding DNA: TGTGCCAGCAGCCCAAGCAGCGGGGGGCCTAGGCATGAGCAGTTCTTC.

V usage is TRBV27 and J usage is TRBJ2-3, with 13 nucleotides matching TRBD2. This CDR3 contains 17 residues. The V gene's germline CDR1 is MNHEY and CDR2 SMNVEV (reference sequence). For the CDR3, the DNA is TGTCCGCGCAGGTCACTAGCGGGAGGGAATAGCACAGATACGCAGTATTTT. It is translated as CPRRSLAGGNSTDTQYF.

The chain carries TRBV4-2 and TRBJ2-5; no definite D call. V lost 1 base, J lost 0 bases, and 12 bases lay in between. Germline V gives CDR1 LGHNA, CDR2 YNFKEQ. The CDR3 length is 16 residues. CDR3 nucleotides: TGTGCCAGCAGCCAAGTTGGTGGTACTGACCAAGAGACCCAGTACTTC. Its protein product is CASSQVGGTDQETQYF.

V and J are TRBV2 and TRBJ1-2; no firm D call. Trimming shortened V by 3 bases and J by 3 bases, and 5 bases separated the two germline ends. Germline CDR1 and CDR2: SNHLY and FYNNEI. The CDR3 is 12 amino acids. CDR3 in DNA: TGTGCCAGCAGTGAGAGGGACTATGGCTACACCTTC. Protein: CASSERDYGYTF.

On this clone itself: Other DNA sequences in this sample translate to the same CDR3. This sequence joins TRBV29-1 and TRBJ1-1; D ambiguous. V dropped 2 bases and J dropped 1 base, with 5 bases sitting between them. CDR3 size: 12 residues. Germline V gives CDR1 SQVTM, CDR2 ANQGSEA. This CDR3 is CSVELQNTEAFF. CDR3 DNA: TGCAGCGTTGAATTACAGAACACTGAAGCTTTCTTT.

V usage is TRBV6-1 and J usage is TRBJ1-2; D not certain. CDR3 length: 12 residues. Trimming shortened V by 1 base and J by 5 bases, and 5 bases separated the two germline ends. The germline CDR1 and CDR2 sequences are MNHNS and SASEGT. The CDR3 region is CASSEEEYGYTF. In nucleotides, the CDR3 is TGTGCCAGCAGTGAAGAAGAGTATGGCTACACCTTC.

This CDR3 is CASSIGPRAEAFF. For the CDR3, the DNA is TGTGCCAGTAGTATAGGCCCTCGGGCTGAAGCTTTCTTT. The chain is built from TRBV19 and TRBJ1-1, with D unresolved. The ends were cut back, 1 base at V and 6 bases at J, with 9 bases in the middle. Germline V gene data show CDR1 as LNHDA and CDR2 as SQIVND (reference sequence). CDR3 length: 13 amino acids. Using reference TRBV19 and TRBJ1-1 for the parts outside the CDR3, the full variable domain is DGGITQSPKYLFRKEGQNVTLSCEQNLNHDAMYWYRQDPGQGLRLIYYSQIVNDFQKGDIAEGYSVSREKKESFPLTVTSAQKNPTAFYLCASSIGPRAEAFFGQGTRLTVV.

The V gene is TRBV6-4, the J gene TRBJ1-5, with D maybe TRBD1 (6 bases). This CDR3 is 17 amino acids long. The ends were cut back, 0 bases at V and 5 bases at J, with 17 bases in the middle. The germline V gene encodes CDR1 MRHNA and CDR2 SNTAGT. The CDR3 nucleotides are TGTGCCAGCAGTGACTCGACAGGTATCGGCTTCGATCAGCCCCAGCATTTT. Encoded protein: CASSDSTGIGFDQPQHF.

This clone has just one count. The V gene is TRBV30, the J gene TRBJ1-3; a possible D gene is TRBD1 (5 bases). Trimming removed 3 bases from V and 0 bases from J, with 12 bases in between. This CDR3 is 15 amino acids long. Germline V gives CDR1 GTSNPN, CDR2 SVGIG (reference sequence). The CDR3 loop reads CAWSPDRISGNTIYF. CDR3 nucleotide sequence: TGTGCCTGGAGCCCCGACAGAATCTCTGGAAACACCATATATTTT.

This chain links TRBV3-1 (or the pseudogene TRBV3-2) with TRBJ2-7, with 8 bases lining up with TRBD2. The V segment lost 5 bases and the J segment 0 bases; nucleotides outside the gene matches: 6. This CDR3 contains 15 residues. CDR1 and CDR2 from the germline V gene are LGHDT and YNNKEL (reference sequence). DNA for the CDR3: TGTGCCAGCAGCTTCACTAGCGGTAGCTCCTACGAGCAGTACTTC. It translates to CASSFTSGSSYEQYF.

The CDR3 DNA is TGCGCCAGCAGCCCCGAGGGGGCAGGGCTACAAGAGACCCAGTACTTC. It encodes CASSPEGAGLQETQYF. The rearrangement joins TRBV4-1 to TRBJ2-5; 7 nucleotides align to TRBD1. Losses at the gene ends were 4 bases for V and 2 bases for J; bases not matched to a gene: 10. From germline, CDR1 is MGHRA and CDR2 YSYEKL. There are 16 residues in the CDR3.

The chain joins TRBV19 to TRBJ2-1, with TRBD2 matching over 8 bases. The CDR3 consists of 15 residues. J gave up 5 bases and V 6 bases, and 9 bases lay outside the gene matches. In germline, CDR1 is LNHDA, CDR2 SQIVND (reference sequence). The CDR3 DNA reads TGTGCCAGTAGGACCCGGGGGGGCCGCCACAATGAGCAGTTCTTC. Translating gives CASRTRGGRHNEQFF.

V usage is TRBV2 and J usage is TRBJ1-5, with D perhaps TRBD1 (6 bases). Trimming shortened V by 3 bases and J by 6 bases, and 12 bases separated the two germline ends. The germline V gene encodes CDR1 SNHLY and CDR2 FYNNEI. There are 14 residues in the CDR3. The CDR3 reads CASSEGRGPQPQHF. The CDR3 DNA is TGTGCCAGCAGTGAGGGCAGGGGCCCTCAGCCCCAGCATTTT.

The CDR3 protein is CASSLARGQETQYF. DNA of the CDR3: TGTGCCAGCAGCTTAGCGCGGGGCCAAGAGACCCAGTACTTC. V usage is TRBV21-1 and J usage is TRBJ2-5; the DNA was not used to check the table's D call, TRBD2. TRBV21-1 is a pseudogene. The CDR3 sequence is 14 residues long.

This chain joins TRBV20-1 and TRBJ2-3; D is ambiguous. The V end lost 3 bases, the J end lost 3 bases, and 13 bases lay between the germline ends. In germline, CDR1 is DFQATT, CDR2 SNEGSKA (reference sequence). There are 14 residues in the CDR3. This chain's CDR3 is CSASIVLPTDTQYF. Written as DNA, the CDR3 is TGCAGTGCTAGTATAGTACTGCCGACAGATACGCAGTATTTT.

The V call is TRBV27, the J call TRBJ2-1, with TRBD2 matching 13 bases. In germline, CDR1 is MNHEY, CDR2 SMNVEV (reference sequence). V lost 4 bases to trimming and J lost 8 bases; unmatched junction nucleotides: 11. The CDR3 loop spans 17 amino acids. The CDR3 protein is CASSSGLAGVLLDEQFF. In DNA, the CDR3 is TGTGCCAGCAGTTCCGGACTAGCGGGAGTCCTTTTGGATGAGCAGTTCTTC.

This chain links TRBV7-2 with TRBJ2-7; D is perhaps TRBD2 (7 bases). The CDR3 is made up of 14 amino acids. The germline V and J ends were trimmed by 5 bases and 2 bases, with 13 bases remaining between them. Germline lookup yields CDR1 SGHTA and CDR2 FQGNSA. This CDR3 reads CASSPVGGPYEQYF. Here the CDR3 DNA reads TGTGCCAGCAGCCCAGTGGGGGGGCCCTACGAGCAGTACTTC.

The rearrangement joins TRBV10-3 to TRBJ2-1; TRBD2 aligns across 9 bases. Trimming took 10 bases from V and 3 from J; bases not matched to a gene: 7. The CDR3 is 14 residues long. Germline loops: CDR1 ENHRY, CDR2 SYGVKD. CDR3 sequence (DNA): TGTGCCACCCGGGGCGGGGGGGTCTACAATGAGCAGTTCTTC. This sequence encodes CATRGGGVYNEQFF.

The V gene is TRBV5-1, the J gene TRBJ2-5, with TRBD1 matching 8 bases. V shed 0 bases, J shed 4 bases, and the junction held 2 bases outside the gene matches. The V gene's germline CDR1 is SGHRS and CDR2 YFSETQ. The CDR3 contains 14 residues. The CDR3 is CASSLGTGGETQYF. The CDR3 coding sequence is TGCGCCAGCAGCTTGGGAACAGGGGGAGAGACCCAGTACTTC.

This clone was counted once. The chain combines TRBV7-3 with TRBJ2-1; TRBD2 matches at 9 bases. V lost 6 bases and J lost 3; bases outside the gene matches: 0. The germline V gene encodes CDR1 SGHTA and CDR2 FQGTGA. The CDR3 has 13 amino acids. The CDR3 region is CASSSGSYNEQFF. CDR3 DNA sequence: TGTGCCAGCAGTAGCGGGAGCTACAATGAGCAGTTCTTC.

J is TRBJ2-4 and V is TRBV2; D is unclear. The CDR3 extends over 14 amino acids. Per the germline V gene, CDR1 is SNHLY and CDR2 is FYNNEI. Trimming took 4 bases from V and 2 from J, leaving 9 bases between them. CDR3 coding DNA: TGTGCCAGCAGTGGCGGCGTGACCAAAAACATTCAGTACTTC. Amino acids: CASSGGVTKNIQYF.

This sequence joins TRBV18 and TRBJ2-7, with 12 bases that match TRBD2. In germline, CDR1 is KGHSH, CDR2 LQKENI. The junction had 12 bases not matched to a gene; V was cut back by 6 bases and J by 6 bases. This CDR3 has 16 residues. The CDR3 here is CASSRRLAGETPEQYF. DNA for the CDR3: TGTGCCAGCTCCCGCCGACTAGCGGGAGAAACACCCGAGCAGTACTTC.

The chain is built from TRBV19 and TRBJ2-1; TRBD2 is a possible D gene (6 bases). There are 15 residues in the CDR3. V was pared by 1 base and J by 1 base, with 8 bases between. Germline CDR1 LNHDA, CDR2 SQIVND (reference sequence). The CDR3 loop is CASSIATRSYNEQFF. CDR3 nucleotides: TGTGCCAGTAGTATAGCGACTAGGTCCTACAATGAGCAGTTCTTC.